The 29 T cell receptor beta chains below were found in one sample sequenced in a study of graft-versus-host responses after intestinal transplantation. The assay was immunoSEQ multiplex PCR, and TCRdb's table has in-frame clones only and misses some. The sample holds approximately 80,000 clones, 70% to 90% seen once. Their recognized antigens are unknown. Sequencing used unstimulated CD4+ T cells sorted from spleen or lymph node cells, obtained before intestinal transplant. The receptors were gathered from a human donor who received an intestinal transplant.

In nucleotides, the CDR3 is TGTGCCAGCTTGGTTGACGCGGCGGGGAGGGAGCAGTTCTTC. Amino acids: CASLVDAAGREQFF. The chain employs TRBV2 and TRBJ2-1; D is perhaps TRBD2 (6 bases). V was cut by 8 bases and J by 10 bases, with 21 bases left in between. Germline values: CDR1 SNHLY, CDR2 FYNNEI. This CDR3 comprises 14 residues.

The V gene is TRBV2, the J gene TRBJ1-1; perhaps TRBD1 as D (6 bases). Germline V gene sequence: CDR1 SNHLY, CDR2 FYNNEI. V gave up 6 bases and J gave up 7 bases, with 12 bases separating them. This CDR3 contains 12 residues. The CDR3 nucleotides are TGTGCCAGCAGCGTCAGGGGCGGTGAAGCTTTCTTT. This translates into CASSVRGGEAFF. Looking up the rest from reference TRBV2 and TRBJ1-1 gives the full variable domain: EPEVTQTPSHQVTQMGQEVILRCVPISNHLYFYWYRQILGQKVEFLVSFYNNEISEKSEIFDDQFSVERPDGSNFTLKIRSTKLEDSAMYFCASSVRGGEAFFGQGTRLTVV.

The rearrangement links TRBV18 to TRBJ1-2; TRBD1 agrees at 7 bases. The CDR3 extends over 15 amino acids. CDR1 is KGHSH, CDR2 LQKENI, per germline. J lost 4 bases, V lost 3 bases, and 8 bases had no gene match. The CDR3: CASSPRTGATYGYTF. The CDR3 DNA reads TGTGCCAGCTCACCTAGGACAGGAGCAACCTATGGCTACACCTTC.

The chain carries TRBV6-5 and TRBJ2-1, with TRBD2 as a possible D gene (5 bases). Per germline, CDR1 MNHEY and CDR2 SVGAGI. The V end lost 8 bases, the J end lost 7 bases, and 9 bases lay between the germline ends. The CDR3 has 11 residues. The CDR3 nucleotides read TGTGCCAGCTATTGGAGGAATGAGCAGTTCTTC. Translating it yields CASYWRNEQFF.

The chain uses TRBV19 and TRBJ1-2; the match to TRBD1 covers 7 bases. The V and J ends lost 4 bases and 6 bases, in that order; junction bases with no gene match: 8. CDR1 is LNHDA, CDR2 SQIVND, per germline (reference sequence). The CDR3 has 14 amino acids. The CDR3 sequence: CASSKGAGKDGYTF. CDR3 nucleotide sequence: TGTGCCAGTAGTAAGGGGGCAGGTAAGGATGGCTACACCTTC.

The CDR3 loop is CASSLGTSANTGELFF. The CDR3 DNA sequence: TGCGCCAGCAGCTTGGGGACTAGCGCCAACACCGGGGAGCTGTTTTTT. The chain uses TRBV5-1 and TRBJ2-2, with TRBD2 matching over 9 bases. The CDR3 length is 16 residues. Germline V gives CDR1 SGHRS, CDR2 YFSETQ. The trim removed 0 bases at V and 2 bases at J, leaving 2 bases unmatched.

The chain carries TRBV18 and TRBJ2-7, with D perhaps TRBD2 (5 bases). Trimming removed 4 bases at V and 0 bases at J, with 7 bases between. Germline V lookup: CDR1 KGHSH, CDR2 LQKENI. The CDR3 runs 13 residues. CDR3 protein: CASSRESSYEQYF. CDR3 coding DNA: TGTGCCAGCTCACGGGAGAGCTCCTACGAGCAGTACTTC. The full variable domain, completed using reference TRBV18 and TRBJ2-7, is NAGVMQNPRHLVRRRGQEARLRCSPMKGHSHVYWYRQLPEEGLKFMVYLQKENIIDESGMPKERFSAEFPKEGPSILRIQQVVRGDSAAYFCASSRESSYEQYFGPGTRLTVT.

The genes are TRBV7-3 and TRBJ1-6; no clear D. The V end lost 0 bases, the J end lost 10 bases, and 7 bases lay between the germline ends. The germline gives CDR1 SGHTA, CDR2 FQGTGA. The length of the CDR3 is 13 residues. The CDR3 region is CASSLTAGSPLHF. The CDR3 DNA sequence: TGTGCCAGCAGCTTAACAGCGGGATCACCCCTCCACTTT.

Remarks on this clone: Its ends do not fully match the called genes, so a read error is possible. The CDR3 here is CAGSVRGRVSTDTQYF. DNA of the CDR3: TGTGCCGGCAGTGTACGCGGGAGGGTTAGCACAGATACGCAGTATTTT. The gene calls are TRBV2 and TRBJ2-3, with TRBD2 matching over 9 bases. The CDR3 runs to 16 residues. Per germline, CDR1 SNHLY and CDR2 FYNNEI.

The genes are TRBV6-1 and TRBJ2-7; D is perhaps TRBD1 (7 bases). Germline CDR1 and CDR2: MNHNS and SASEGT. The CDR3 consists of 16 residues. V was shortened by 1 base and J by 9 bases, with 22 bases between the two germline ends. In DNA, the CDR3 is TGTGCCAGCAGTGAAGGTTGGAGGGGGCTGAGGTTTGGGCAGTACTTC. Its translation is CASSEGWRGLRFGQYF.

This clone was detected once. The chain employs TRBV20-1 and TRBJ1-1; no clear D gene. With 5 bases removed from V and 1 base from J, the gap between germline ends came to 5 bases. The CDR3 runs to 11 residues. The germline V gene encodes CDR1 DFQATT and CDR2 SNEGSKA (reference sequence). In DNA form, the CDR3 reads TGCAGTGCTCCCGGGAACACTGAAGCTTTCTTT. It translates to CSAPGNTEAFF.

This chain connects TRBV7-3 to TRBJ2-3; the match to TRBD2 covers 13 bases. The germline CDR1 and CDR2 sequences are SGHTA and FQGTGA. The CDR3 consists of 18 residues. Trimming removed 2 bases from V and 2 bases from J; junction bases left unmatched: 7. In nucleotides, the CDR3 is TGTGCCAGCAGCTTAGGGACTAGCGGGGCTTCCTACACAGATACGCAGTATTTT. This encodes CASSLGTSGASYTDTQYF.

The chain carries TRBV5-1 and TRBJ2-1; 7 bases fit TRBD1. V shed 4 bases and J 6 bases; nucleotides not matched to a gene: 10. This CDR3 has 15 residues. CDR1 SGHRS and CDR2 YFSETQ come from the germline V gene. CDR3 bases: TGCGCCAGCAGCACGGGATACAGGGGCGGCAATGAGCAGTTCTTC. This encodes CASSTGYRGGNEQFF.

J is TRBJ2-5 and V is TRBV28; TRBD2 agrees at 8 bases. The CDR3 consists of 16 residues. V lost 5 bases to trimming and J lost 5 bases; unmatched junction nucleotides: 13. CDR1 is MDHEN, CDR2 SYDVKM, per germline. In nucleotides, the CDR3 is TGTGCCAGCAGTCCCGTTCGATTAGCGGGACGGGAGACCCAGTACTTC. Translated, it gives CASSPVRLAGRETQYF.

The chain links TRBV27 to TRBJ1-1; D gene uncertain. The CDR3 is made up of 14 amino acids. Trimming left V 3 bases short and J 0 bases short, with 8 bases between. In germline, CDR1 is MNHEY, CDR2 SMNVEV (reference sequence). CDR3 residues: CASSFSGLNTEAFF. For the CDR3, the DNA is TGTGCCAGCAGTTTTTCAGGTCTGAACACTGAAGCTTTCTTT.

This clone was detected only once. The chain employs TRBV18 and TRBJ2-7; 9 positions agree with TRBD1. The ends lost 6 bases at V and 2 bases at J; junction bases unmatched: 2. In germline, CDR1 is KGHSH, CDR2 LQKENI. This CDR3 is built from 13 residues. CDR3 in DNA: TGTGCCAGCTCGGGGGACAGGGCCTACGAGCAGTACTTC. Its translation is CASSGDRAYEQYF.

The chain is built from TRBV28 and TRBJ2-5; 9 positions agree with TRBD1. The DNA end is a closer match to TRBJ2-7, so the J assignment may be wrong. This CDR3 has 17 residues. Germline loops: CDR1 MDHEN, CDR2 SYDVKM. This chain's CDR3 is CASRDRPGQGPTYEQYF. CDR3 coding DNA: TGTGCCAGCAGAGACCGTCCGGGACAGGGACCTACCTACGAGCAGTACTTC.

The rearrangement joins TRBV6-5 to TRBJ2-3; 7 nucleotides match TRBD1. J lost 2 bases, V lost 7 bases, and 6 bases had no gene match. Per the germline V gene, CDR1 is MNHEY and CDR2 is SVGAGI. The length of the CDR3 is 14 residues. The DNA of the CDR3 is TGTGCCAGCACGGAACAGGGGAACACAGATACGCAGTATTTT. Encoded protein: CASTEQGNTDTQYF.

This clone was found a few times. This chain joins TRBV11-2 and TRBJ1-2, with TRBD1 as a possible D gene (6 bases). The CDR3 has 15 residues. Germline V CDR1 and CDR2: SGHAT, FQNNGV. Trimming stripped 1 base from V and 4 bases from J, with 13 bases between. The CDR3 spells CASSLGSRGLYGYTF. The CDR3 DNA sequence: TGTGCCAGCAGCTTAGGTTCCAGGGGCCTCTATGGCTACACCTTC.

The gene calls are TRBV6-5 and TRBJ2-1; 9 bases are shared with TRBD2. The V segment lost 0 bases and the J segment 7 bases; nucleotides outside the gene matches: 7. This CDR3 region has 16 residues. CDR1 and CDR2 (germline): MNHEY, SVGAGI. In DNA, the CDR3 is TGTGCCAGCAGTTACTCAGGGGGGACTAGCATGAATGAGCAGTTCTTC. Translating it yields CASSYSGGTSMNEQFF.

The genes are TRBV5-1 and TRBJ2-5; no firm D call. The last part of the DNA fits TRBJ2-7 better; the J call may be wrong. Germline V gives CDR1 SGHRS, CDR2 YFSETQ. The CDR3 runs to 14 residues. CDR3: CASSLALQDYEQYF. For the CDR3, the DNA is TGCGCCAGCAGCTTGGCCCTCCAGGACTACGAGCAGTACTTC.

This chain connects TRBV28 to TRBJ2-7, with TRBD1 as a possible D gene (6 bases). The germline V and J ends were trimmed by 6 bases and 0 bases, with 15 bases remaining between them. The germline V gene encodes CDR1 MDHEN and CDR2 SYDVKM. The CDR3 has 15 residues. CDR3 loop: CASSRPQGSSYEQYF. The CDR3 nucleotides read TGTGCCAGCAGCCGCCCACAGGGAAGCTCCTACGAGCAGTACTTC.

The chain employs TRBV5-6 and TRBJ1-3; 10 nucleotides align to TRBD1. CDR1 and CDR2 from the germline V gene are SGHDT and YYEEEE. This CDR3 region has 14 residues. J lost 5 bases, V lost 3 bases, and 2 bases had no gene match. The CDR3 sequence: CASSSDRGRNTIYF. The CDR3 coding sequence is TGTGCCAGCAGCTCCGACAGGGGGCGAAACACCATATATTTT.

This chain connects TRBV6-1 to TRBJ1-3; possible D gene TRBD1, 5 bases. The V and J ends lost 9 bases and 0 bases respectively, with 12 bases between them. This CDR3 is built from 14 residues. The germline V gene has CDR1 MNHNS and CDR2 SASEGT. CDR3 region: CASTDRGSGNTIYF. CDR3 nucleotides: TGTGCCAGTACTGACAGAGGCTCTGGAAACACCATATATTTT.

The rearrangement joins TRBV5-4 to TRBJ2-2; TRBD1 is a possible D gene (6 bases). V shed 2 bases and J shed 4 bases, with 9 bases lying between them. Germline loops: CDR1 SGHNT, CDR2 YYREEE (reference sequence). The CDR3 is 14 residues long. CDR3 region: CASSLQGPTGELFF. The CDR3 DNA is TGTGCCAGCAGCTTACAGGGACCCACCGGGGAGCTGTTTTTT.

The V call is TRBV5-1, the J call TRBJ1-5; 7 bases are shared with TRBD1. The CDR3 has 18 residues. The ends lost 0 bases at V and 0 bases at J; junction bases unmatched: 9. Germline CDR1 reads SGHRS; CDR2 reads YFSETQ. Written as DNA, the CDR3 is TGCGCCAGCAGCTTGGTTCCCAGGGGGACCTATAGCAATCAGCCCCAGCATTTT. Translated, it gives CASSLVPRGTYSNQPQHF.

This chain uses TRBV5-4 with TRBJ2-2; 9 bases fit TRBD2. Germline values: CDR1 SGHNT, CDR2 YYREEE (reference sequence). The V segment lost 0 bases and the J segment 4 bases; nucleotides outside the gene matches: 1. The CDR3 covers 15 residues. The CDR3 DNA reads TGTGCCAGCAGCTTGGCGACTAGCGGCACCGGGGAGCTGTTTTTT. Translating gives CASSLATSGTGELFF.

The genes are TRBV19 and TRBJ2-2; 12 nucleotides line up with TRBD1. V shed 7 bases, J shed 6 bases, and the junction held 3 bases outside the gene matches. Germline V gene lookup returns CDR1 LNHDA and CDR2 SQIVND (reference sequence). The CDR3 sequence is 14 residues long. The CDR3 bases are TGTGCCAGTAAAGGGGACAGGGGGCCCGGGGAGCTGTTTTTT. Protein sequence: CASKGDRGPGELFF.

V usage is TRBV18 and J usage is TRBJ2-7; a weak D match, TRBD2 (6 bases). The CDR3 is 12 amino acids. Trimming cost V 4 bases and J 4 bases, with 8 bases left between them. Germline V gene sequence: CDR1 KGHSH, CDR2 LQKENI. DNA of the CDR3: TGTGCCAGCTCACGGAGCGGGTACGAGCAGTACTTC. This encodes CASSRSGYEQYF.